What follows are 7 T cell receptor beta chains derived from one specimen sequenced in a study of blood T cells in healthy people across ages. It was with a sample-barcoded 5' primer and a J-beta primer mix that a second PCR of about 7 to 12 cycles was run. TCRdb processed the 5' RACE reads anew with MiXCR; each CDR3 protein has one entry. Of 650,000 to 700,000 distinct CDR3 sequences in the sample, more than 45% are singletons; the top ten hold about 13%. The source material was blood. The origin of the receptors is an elderly woman in good health.

In DNA, the CDR3 is TGCGCCAGCAGCTTCAATTCAGAGGGCGCGGGCACCGGGGAGCTGTTTTTT. This sequence encodes CASSFNSEGAGTGELFF. V is TRBV5-1 and J is TRBJ2-2, with a possible D match to TRBD2 (5 bases). The CDR3 is 17 residues long. The V and J ends lost 2 bases and 4 bases respectively, with 18 bases between them. CDR1 is SGHRS, CDR2 YFSETQ, per germline.

This clonotype was counted many times. The chain uses TRBV7-2 and TRBJ1-5; D is ambiguous. Per germline, CDR1 SGHTA and CDR2 FQGNSA. The CDR3 consists of 15 residues. The V and J ends lost 1 base and 4 bases respectively, with 11 bases between them. DNA of the CDR3: TGTGCCAGCAGCTTAGGGTTCGGAGGGAATCAGCCCCAGCATTTT. Residues: CASSLGFGGNQPQHF. Variable domain in full (rest from reference TRBV7-2 and TRBJ1-5): GAGVSQSPSNKVTEKGKDVELRCDPISGHTALYWYRQSLGQGLEFLIYFQGNSAPDKSGLPSDRFSAERTGGSVSTLTIQRTQQEDSAVYLCASSLGFGGNQPQHFGDGTRLSIL.

This rearrangement joins TRBV4-3 to TRBJ2-6; no firm D call. Trimming removed 3 bases at V and 1 base at J, with 7 bases between. In germline, CDR1 is LGHNA, CDR2 YSLEER. The length of the CDR3 is 15 residues. The CDR3 here is CASSHPQSGANVLTF. CDR3 bases: TGCGCCAGCAGCCATCCCCAATCTGGGGCCAACGTCCTGACTTTC.

This clonotype was seen repeatedly, ten times or more. V usage is TRBV5-1 and J usage is TRBJ2-5; D might be TRBD1 (6 bases). The CDR3 consists of 14 residues. The V end was cut by 7 bases, the J end by 1 base, with 14 bases between. Germline V CDR1 and CDR2: SGHRS, YFSETQ. CDR3 sequence: CASSQGMPQETQYF. DNA for the CDR3: TGCGCCAGCTCCCAGGGGATGCCCCAAGAGACCCAGTACTTC.

To note about this clonotype: Given a much more abundant clone one base away, this may be a read error. The rearrangement uses TRBV20-1 and TRBJ2-7, with D unresolved. The V end lost 3 bases, the J end lost 7 bases, and 16 bases lay between the germline ends. Germline V gene data show CDR1 as DFQATT and CDR2 as SNEGSKA (reference sequence). The CDR3 is made up of 13 amino acids. This CDR3 is CSARGMSDNEQYF. CDR3 DNA sequence: TGCAGTGCTAGGGGTATGAGCGACAATGAGCAGTACTTC.

This chain connects TRBV28 to TRBJ2-7, with TRBD2 matching over 9 bases. CDR3 size: 14 residues. Germline lookup yields CDR1 MDHEN and CDR2 SYDVKM. V trimming: 2 bases; J trimming: 4 bases; junction bases outside the gene matches: 3. The CDR3 protein is CASSLEGLAYEQYF. The DNA for the CDR3 is TGTGCCAGCAGTTTAGAGGGACTAGCTTACGAGCAGTACTTC.

The sample holds one count of this clonotype. At one of its ends the junction is not consistent with the germline gene, which may arise from a read error. The rearrangement joins TRBV9 to TRBJ1-5, with 7 bases fitting TRBD1. This CDR3 spans 17 amino acids. In germline, CDR1 is SGDLS, CDR2 YYNGEE. CDR3 nucleotide sequence: TGTGCCTGCAGCGGACTCGTGCGCAGGGGGAGCAATCAGCCCCAGCATTTT. Protein sequence: CACSGLVRRGSNQPQHF.